The entry below describes one T cell receptor (beta chain). The length of the CDR3 is 15 residues. CDR1 is SGHRS, CDR2 YFSETQ, per germline. Trimming at V came to 0 bases and at J to 10 bases, leaving 7 bases not matched to a gene. This sample stems from a study of blood T cell repertoires in COVID-19. Study-level information: Some COVID-19 samples were acute and others convalescent; all came from the United States, Italy and Spain.

Authors' data handling: Estimated nucleated cell counts came from reference gene primer amplification. Here immunoSEQ multiplex PCR was the method, and the copy in TCRdb shows in-frame clones only, minus some. The DNA gave D and trimming, while V, J and clone size come from that table. Seen here are about 87,000 clones, about 87% observed once, and the top ten hold roughly 5.4%. What was sequenced was peripheral blood. The V and J genes are TRBV5-1 and TRBJ2-1, with TRBD2 identical over 10 bases. This TCR derives from a man in his forties or fifties with acute or convalescent COVID-19. This CDR3 reads CASSLEASGSHEQFF. For the CDR3, the DNA is TGCGCCAGCAGCTTGGAGGCTAGCGGGAGTCACGAGCAGTTCTTC.